This entry concerns a single T cell receptor beta chain. Antigen: not known. This specimen belongs to a study of shared clonotypes between healthy human individuals. Study in general: Per donor, three plates held CD4 naive cells, three held CD4 memory, two held CD8 naive and one held CD8 memory. Study findings and constraints: Clonotypes shared by all four sorted-subset donors had higher generation probabilities than non-shared clonotypes.

Naive CD8 cells comprised CD45RO-negative, CCR7-positively selected cells, excluding terminally differentiated effector memory CD45RA+ cells. The table came from immunoSEQ multiplex PCR; TCRdb's copy has only in-frame clones and leaves some out. This sample has about 2.2 million clones, with just over 90% found just once. The CDR3 is 16 residues long. Germline CDR1 MNHEY, CDR2 SMNVEV (reference sequence). J gave up 3 bases and V 5 bases, and 8 bases lay outside the gene matches. The TCR comes from a young man in good health. Some clones in this sample may be carry-over from other donors' samples. The sequenced sample was naive CD8+ T cells from PBMCs. This chain connects TRBV27 to TRBJ2-7; 12 bases match TRBD2. DNA of the CDR3: TGTGCCAGCAGTCCCCTAGCGGGAGGGCGTCTCTACGAGCAGTACTTC. Its translation is CASSPLAGGRLYEQYF.